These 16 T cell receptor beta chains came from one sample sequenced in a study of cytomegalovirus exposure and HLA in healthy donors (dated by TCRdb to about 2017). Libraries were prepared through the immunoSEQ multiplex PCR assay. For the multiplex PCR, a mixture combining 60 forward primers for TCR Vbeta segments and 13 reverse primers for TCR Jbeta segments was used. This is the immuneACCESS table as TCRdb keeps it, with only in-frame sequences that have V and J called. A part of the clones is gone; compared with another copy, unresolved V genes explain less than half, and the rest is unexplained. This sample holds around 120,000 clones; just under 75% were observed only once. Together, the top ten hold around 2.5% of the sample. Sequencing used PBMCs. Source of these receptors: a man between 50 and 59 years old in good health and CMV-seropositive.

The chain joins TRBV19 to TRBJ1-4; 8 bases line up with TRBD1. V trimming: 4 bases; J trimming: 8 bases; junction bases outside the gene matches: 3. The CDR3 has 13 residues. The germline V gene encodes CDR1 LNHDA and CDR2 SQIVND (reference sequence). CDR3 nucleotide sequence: TGTGCCAGTAGTAACAGGGGGGGAGAAAAACTGTTTTTT. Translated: CASSNRGGEKLFF.

Here the CDR3 DNA reads TGTGCCAGCTCACCAGACACGGAGGGGACCCAGTACTTC. It specifies CASSPDTEGTQYF. This chain joins TRBV18 and TRBJ2-5; tentative D call: TRBD2 (6 bases). The CDR3 is 13 residues long. Trimming pared 2 bases from V and 7 bases from J, leaving 11 bases between. Germline CDR1 KGHSH, CDR2 LQKENI.

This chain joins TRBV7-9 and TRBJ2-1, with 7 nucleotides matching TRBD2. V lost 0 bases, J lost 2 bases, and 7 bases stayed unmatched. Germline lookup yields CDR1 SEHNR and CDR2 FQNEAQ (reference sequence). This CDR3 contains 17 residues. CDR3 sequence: CASSLASGGGPYNEQFF. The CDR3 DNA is TGTGCCAGCAGCTTAGCGTCGGGGGGAGGACCCTACAATGAGCAGTTCTTC.

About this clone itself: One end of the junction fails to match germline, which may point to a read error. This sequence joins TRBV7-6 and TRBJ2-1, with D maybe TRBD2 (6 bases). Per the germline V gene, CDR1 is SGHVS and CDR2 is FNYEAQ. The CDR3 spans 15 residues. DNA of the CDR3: TGTGCCGGCAGCTTAGAGGACTACTCCTACAATGAGCAGTTCTTC. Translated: CAGSLEDYSYNEQFF.

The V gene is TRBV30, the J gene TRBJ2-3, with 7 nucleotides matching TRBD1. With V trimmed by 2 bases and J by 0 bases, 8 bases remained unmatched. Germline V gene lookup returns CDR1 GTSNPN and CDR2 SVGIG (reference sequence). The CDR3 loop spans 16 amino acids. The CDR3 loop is CAWSTGRQGSTDTQYF. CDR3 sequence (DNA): TGTGCCTGGAGTACTGGGAGACAGGGAAGCACAGATACGCAGTATTTT.

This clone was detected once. CDR3 sequence (DNA): TGTGCCAGCAGTTCGGGGTACTACGAGCAGTACTTC. Translated, it gives CASSSGYYEQYF. The rearrangement joins TRBV28 to TRBJ2-7; maybe TRBD2 (5 bases). The CDR3 spans 12 residues. Trimming pared 4 bases from V and 3 bases from J, leaving 7 bases between. The germline gives CDR1 MDHEN, CDR2 SYDVKM.

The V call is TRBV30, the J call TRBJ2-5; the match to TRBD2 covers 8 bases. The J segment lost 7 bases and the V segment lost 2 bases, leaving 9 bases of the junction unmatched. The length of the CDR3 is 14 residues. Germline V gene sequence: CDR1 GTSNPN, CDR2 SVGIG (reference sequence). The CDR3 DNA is TGTGCCTGGAGTCCCCTAGCGGGCCCGAGGACCCAGTACTTC. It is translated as CAWSPLAGPRTQYF. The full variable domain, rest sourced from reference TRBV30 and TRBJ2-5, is SQTIHQWPATLVQPVGSPLSLECTVEGTSNPNLYWYRQAAGRGLQLLFYSVGIGQISSEVPQNLSASRPQDRQFILSSKKLLLSDSGFYLCAWSPLAGPRTQYFGPGTRLLVL.

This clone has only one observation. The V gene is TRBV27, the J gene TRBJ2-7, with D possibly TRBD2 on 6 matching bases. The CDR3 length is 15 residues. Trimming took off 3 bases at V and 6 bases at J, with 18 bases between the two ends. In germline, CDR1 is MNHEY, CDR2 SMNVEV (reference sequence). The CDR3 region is CASSLEGTSPREQYF. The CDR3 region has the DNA TGTGCCAGCAGTTTGGAGGGGACCTCTCCACGCGAGCAGTACTTC.

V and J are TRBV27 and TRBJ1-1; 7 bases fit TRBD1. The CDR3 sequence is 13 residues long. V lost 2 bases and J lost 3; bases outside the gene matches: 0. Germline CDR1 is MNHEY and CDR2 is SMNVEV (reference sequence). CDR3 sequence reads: CASSLQGDTEAFF. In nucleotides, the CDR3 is TGTGCCAGCAGTTTACAGGGGGACACTGAAGCTTTCTTT.

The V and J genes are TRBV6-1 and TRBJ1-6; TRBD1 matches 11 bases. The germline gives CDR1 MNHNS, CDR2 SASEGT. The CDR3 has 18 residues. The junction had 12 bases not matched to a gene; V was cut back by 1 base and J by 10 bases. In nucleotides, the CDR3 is TGTGCCAGCAGTGAAGGGGGCTTGGGGGGGACAGGGGGATCACCCCTCCACTTT. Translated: CASSEGGLGGTGGSPLHF.

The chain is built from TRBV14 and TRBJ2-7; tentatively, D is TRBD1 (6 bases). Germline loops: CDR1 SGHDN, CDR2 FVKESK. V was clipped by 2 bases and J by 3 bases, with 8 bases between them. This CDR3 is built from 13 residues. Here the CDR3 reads CASSQWTVYEQYF. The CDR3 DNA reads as TGTGCCAGCAGCCAATGGACAGTCTACGAGCAGTACTTC.

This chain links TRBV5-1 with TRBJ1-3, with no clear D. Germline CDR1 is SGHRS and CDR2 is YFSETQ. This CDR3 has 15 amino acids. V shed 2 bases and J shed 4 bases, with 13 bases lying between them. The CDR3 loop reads CASSFSGVRGNTIYF. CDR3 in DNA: TGCGCCAGCAGCTTCTCGGGAGTCCGGGGAAACACCATATATTTT.

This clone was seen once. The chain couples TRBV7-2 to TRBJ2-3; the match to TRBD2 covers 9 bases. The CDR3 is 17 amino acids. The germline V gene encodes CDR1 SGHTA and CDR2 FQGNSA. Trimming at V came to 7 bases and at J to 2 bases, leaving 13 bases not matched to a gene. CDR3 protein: CASTSPAGGLPTDTQYF. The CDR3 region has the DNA TGTGCCAGCACCTCTCCAGCGGGAGGCCTTCCCACAGATACGCAGTATTTT.

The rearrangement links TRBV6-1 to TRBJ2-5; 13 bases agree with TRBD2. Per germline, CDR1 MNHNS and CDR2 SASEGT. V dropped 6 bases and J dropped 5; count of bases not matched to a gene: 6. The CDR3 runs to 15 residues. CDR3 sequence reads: CASRAGTSGMETQYF. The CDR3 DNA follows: TGTGCCAGCAGGGCCGGGACTAGCGGGATGGAGACCCAGTACTTC.

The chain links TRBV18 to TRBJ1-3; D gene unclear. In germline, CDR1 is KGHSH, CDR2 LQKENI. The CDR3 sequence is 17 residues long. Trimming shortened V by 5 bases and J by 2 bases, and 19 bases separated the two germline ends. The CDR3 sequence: CASSFGILEVAGNTIYF. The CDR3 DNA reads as TGTGCCAGCTCATTCGGGATCCTAGAGGTGGCTGGAAACACCATATATTTT.

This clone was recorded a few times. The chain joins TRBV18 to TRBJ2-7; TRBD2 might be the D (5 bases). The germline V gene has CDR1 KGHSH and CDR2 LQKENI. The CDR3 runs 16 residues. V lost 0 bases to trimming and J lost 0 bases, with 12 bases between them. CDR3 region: CASSPPGSASSYEQYF. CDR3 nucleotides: TGTGCCAGCTCACCACCGGGGAGCGCTTCCTCCTACGAGCAGTACTTC.